Included here is one TCR beta chain sequence, with context. Many counts were recorded for this clonotype. The antigen it recognizes is unknown. Base qualities are not provided; no much larger clone lies one nucleotide away. The treatment or condition label for this specimen denotes: live attenuated yellow fever vaccine strain. PBMCs were isolated from peripheral blood using a standard Ficoll-Paque protocol. CD4 and CD8 T-cell fractions were isolated with Dynabeads CD4 and CD8 positive selection kits. TriZol was used to extract RNA from bulk PBMCs, from CD4 and CD8 fractions, and from dextramer-positive and dextramer-negative fractions. This entry belongs to a study of T cells after yellow fever vaccination (dated by TCRdb to between 2018 and 2021). Some background on the complete study: The SMART-Seq v4 Ultra Low Input RNA kit was used to prepare libraries from fractions with low cell numbers. To track T-cell clones before and after primary and booster YFV17D yellow fever vaccination, bulk TCR alpha and beta repertoires were sequenced longitudinally. Two healthy male donors made up the cohort, one aged 18 to 29 years and the other aged 30 to 39 years. Blood was collected at multiple timepoints before and after primary and secondary immunization, and bulk PBMC replicates and cell subsets were isolated. Summary of the overall study and its limitations: Most clones expanded after primary vaccination were re-detected after the booster (around 96% of CD4 and about nine tenths of CD8), suggesting broad memory maintenance. Computational filtering was needed because FACS-sorted repertoires could contain abundant contaminating clonotypes from the bulk population. A small fraction of clonotypes showed up in both the CD4 and CD8 compartments, probably as a result of convergent recombination. Only a couple of donors were included in the study, so the extent to which the findings can be generalized is limited. The secondary T-cell response was found to be weaker but faster than the primary response, with a peak reached on day 5 rather than on day 15.

Its CDR3 holds 17 amino acids, cysteine through phenylalanine. Just the 51-base CDR3 DNA is kept, in frame starting at base 1. CDR1 and CDR2 are read off the germline V gene as LGHNA and YNFKEQ. Cut back by 1 base and 0 bases, the V and J ends lie 13 bases apart. TCR cDNA was synthesized by 5'RACE template switching, through which a universal primer site and unique molecular identifiers were introduced. cDNA synthesis was primed from both the TCR alpha and TCR beta constant segments. Two PCR steps were used to amplify libraries, with sample barcodes and sequencing adapters being added in the second step. Sequencing of the libraries was done on either Illumina HiSeq 2500 (2x100 bp) or NovaSeq (2x150 bp). Concerning the study's data processing: Demultiplexing of reads and collapsing into UMI consensus sequences were performed with MIGEC, and V(D)J alignment was carried out with MiXCR. Vaccine-responding clonotypes were identified with edgeR using replicate PBMC samples, with FDR below 0.01 and a log2 fold change above 5 up to day 15 being required. Each bulk clonotype received a CD4 or CD8 identity based on whether the sequenced CD4 or CD8 repertoire contained that clonotype at higher abundance. TCRdb reanalyzed the raw reads on its own, using fastp at Q25 for trimming and MiXCR for clone calling, and kept in-frame beta chains. Rows matching on CDR3 protein sequence are summarized as one entry with the most common DNA and genes. The V and J calls were determined by TCRdb, not by the authors. This sample has roughly 65,000 distinct CDR3 sequences in its table, and approximately 5.9% of those were observed once. In total, the top ten clones hold over 2% of the sample.

This receptor chain uses TRBV4-2 and TRBJ1-3; a confident D gene designation cannot be given. The receptor was derived from a man aged 18 to 30 who received the YFV17D yellow fever vaccine. The sample in question was CD4+ T cells sorted from PBMCs, obtained more than 13 days after the first yellow fever vaccination. The DNA reads TGTGCCAGCAGCCAAGGGGCTAGCCAATACTCTGGAAACACCATATATTTT. The translation is CASSQGASQYSGNTIYF.